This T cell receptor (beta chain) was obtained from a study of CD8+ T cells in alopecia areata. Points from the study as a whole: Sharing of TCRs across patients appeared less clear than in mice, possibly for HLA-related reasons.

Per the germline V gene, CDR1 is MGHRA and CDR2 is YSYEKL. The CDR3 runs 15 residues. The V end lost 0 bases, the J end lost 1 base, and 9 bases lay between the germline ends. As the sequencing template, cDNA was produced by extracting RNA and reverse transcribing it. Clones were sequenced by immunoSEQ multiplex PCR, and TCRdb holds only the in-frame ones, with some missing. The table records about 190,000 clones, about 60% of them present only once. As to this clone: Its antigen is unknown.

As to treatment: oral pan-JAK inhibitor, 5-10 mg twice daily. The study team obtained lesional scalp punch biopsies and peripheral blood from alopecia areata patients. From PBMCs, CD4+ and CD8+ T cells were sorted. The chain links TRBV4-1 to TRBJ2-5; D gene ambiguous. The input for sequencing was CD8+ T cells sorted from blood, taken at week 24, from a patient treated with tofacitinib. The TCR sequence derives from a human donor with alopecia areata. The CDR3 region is CASSQDSAIQETQYF. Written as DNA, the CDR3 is TGCGCCAGCAGCCAAGATAGTGCGATCCAAGAGACCCAGTACTTC.